One sample yielded the 8 T cell receptor delta chains listed below, sequenced in a study of gamma-delta chains in newborns, infants, children. TCRdb re-analyzed the reads via CATT. This sample has over 2,500 delta-chain clones, with 40% to 60% found just once. Input material: blood. The receptors here all came from a child who received the measles vaccine.

Notes on this clone: Given a much more abundant clone one base away, this may be a read error. The chain recombines TRDV2 with TRDJ2; 7 bases fit TRDD3. The CDR3 is 17 amino acids. CDR1 is GEAIGNYY and CDR2 is EKD in the germline V gene. The V gene end was trimmed by 2 bases and the J gene end by 0 bases; junction bases not matched to a gene: 8. The CDR3 DNA sequence: TGTGCCTGTGACAAGCCGGGGGATCTCTCTTTGACAGCACAACTCTTCTTT. Amino acids: CACDKPGDLSLTAQLFF.

Worth noting for this clone: The likely explanation is a read error, given a far larger clone one base away. J is TRDJ3 and V is TRDV2, with 10 bases that match TRDD3. Germline CDR1 is GEAIGNYY and CDR2 is EKD. The junction had 3 bases not matched to a gene; V was cut back by 2 bases and J by 0 bases. The CDR3 has 18 residues. The CDR3 spells CACDNAGGYSWDTRQMFF. The CDR3 DNA reads as TGTGCCTGTGACAATGCTGGGGGATACTCCTGGGACACCCGACAGATGTTTTTC.

As for this clone: A far larger clone differs by one base, so this is likely a read error. The V and J genes are TRDV2 and TRDJ3; the match to TRDD3 covers 11 bases. The CDR3 loop spans 18 amino acids. Germline V gives CDR1 GEAIGNYY, CDR2 EKD. The CDR3 loop reads CACDTAGGYSWDARQMFF. For the CDR3, the DNA is TGTGCCTGTGACACCGCTGGGGGATACTCCTGGGACGCCCGACAGATGTTTTTC.

As concerns this clone: This may arise from a read error, as a much more abundant clone is one base away. The chain carries TRDV2 and TRDJ1, with 9 bases matching TRDD3. The junction had 1 base not matched to a gene; V was cut back by 0 bases and J by 3 bases. CDR3 size: 14 residues. CDR1 GEAIGNYY and CDR2 EKD come from the germline V gene. The CDR3 loop is CACDTRGIPDKLIF. The CDR3 DNA sequence: TGTGCCTGTGACACCCGGGGGATACCCGATAAACTCATCTTT.

Notes on this clone: Just one base apart from a much larger clone, this may be a read error. V and J are TRDV2 and TRDJ3, with unresolved D. The germline V gene encodes CDR1 GEAIGNYY and CDR2 EKD. The CDR3 is 17 residues long. The DNA for the CDR3 is TGTGCCAGTGACACCGTCCGGGTCTCCTGGGACACCCGACAGATGTTTTTC. Translated, it gives CASDTVRVSWDTRQMFF.

In its sample, this clone ranks as large. Other DNA sequences in this specimen translate into the identical CDR3. The genes are TRDV2 and TRDJ3, with TRDD3 matching over 11 bases. The germline CDR1 and CDR2 sequences are GEAIGNYY and EKD. The V and J ends lost 0 bases and 0 bases, in that order; junction bases with no gene match: 3. The CDR3 has 19 amino acids. The CDR3 loop is CACDTVLGDSSWDTRQMFF. In DNA, the CDR3 is TGTGCCTGTGACACCGTACTGGGGGATAGCTCCTGGGACACCCGACAGATGTTTTTC.

This clone is deemed medium-sized (0.01 to 0.1%). The chain couples TRDV2 to TRDJ3; TRDD3 matches 10 bases. V lost 0 bases to trimming and J lost 1 base; unmatched junction nucleotides: 8. Germline values: CDR1 GEAIGNYY, CDR2 EKD. CDR3 length: 20 amino acids. The CDR3 loop is CACDTVVGDTVSWDTRQMFF. Here the CDR3 DNA reads TGTGCCTGTGACACCGTGGTGGGGGATACAGTTTCCTGGGACACCCGACAGATGTTTTTC.

By proportion, this clone is medium-sized. The V call is TRDV1, the J call TRDJ1; TRDD3 matches at 13 bases. Trimming took 0 bases from V and 0 from J; bases not matched to a gene: 25. CDR1 and CDR2 (germline): TSWWSYY, QGS. This CDR3 has 25 amino acids. The CDR3 DNA reads TGTGCTCTTGGGGAACTCGGAAGGAGGACATCTCAAAACTGGGGGATACGACCCTACACCGATAAACTCATCTTT. Protein product: CALGELGRRTSQNWGIRPYTDKLIF.